This TCR beta chain derives from a study of blood T cell repertoires in COVID-19. Study-wide background: Material from acute and convalescent COVID-19 was sourced from the United States, Italy and Spain. PBMCs, B-cell-depleted T cells, or T cells provided the cDNA or gDNA that made up the material.

Study processing details: Amplification of reference gene primers was used by the study to estimate nucleated cell counts. Sequenced by immunoSEQ multiplex PCR; TCRdb stores in-frame clones only, minus some. V and J calls and clone size are as listed in that table; D and trimming were resolved from the DNA. This sample has 380,000 or so clones; around 90% occur once, and the top ten carry roughly 1.2%. Germline V lookup: CDR1 SNHLY, CDR2 FYNNEI. V was pared by 4 bases and J by 2 bases, with 8 bases between. The CDR3 length is 14 residues. This clone showed up just a few times. The chain joins TRBV2 to TRBJ1-4; D ambiguous. The sample taken for sequencing was peripheral blood. The sequence derives from a man in his forties with acute or convalescent COVID-19. The chain's CDR3 is CASSARFTNEKLFF. In DNA, the CDR3 is TGTGCCAGCAGTGCGCGGTTCACTAATGAAAAACTGTTTTTT. The whole variable domain, filled in from reference TRBV2 and TRBJ1-4, reads EPEVTQTPSHQVTQMGQEVILRCVPISNHLYFYWYRQILGQKVEFLVSFYNNEISEKSEIFDDQFSVERPDGSNFTLKIRSTKLEDSAMYFCASSARFTNEKLFFGSGTQLSVL.